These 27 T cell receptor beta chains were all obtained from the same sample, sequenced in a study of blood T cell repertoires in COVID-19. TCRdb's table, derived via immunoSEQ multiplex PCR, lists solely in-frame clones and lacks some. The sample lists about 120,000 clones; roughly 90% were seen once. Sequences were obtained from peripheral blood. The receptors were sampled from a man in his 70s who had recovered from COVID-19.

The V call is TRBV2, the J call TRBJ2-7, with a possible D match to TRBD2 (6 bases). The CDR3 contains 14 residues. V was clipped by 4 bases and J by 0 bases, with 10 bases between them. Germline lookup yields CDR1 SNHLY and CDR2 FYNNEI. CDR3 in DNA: TGTGCCAGCAGTGGGAGGCGGGACTCCTACGAGCAGTACTTC. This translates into CASSGRRDSYEQYF.

The CDR3 DNA reads TGTGCCTGGAGTCCCAGGGTGGGTCAGCCCCAGCATTTT. Residues: CAWSPRVGQPQHF. The V and J genes are TRBV30 and TRBJ1-5; maybe TRBD1 (5 bases). The germline V and J ends were trimmed by 2 bases and 6 bases, with 11 bases remaining between them. Germline values: CDR1 GTSNPN, CDR2 SVGIG (reference sequence). CDR3 size: 13 residues.

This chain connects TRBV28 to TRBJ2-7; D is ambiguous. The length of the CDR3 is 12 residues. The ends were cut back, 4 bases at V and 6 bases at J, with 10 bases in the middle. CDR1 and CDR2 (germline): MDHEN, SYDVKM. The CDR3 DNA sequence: TGTGCCAGCAGTTCGGCGAGGAGCGAGCAGTACTTC. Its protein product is CASSSARSEQYF. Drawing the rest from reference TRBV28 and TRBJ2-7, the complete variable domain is DVKVTQSSRYLVKRTGEKVFLECVQDMDHENMFWYRQDPGLGLRLIYFSYDVKMKEKGDIPEGYSVSREKKERFSLILESASTNQTSMYLCASSSARSEQYFGPGTRLTVT.

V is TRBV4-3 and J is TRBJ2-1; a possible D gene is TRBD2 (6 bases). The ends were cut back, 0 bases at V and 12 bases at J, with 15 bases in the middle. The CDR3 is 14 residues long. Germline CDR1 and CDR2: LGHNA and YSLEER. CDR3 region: CASSQDFTGVGQFF. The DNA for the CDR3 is TGCGCCAGCAGCCAAGATTTTACGGGAGTTGGGCAGTTCTTC.

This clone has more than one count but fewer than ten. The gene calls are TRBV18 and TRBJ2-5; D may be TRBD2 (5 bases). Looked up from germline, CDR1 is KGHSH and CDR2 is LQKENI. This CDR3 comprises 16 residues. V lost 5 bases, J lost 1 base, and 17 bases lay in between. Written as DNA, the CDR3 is TGTGCCAGCTCAAAGAACCCCCCGGGAATCCAAGAGACCCAGTACTTC. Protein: CASSKNPPGIQETQYF.

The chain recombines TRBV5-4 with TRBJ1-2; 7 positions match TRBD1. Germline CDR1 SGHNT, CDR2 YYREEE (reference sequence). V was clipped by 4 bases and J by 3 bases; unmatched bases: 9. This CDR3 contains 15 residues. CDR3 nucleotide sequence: TGTGCCAGCAGCACTCTTGATGGGACAGACTATGGCTACACCTTC. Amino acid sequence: CASSTLDGTDYGYTF.

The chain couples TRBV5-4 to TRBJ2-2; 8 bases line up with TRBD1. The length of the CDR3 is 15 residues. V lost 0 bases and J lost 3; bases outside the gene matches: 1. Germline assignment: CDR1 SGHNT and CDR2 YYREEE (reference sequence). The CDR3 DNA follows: TGTGCCAGCAGCTTGGTACAGGGGGACACCGGGGAGCTGTTTTTT. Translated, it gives CASSLVQGDTGELFF.

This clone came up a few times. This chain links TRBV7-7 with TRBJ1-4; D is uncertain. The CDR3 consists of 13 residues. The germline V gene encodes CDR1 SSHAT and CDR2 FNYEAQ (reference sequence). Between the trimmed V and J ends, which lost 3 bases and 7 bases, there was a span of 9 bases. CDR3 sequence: CASSFGRGEKLFF. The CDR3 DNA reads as TGTGCCAGCAGCTTTGGCCGGGGTGAAAAACTGTTTTTT.

The CDR3 bases are TGTGCCAGTAGTATTTCTGCGGCTGGGGCTTCTGGAAACACCATATATTTT. Its translation is CASSISAAGASGNTIYF. V is TRBV19 and J is TRBJ1-3; TRBD1 is a possible D gene (5 bases). Germline-derived CDR1 and CDR2 are LNHDA and SQIVND (reference sequence). Trimming stripped 3 bases from V and 1 base from J, with 16 bases between. There are 17 residues in the CDR3.

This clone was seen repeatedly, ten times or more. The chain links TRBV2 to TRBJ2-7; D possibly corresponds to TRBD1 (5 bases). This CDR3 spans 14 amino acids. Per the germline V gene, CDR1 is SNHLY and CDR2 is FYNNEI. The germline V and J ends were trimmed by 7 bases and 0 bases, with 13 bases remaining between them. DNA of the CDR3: TGTGCCAGCACCGGCGACAGAAACTCCTACGAGCAGTACTTC. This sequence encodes CASTGDRNSYEQYF.

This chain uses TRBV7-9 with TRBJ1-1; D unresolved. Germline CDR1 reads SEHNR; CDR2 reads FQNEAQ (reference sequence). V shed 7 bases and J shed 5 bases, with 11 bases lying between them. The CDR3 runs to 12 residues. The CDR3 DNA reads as TGTGCCAGCACTCCTGGGAGAACTGAAGCTTTCTTT. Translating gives CASTPGRTEAFF.

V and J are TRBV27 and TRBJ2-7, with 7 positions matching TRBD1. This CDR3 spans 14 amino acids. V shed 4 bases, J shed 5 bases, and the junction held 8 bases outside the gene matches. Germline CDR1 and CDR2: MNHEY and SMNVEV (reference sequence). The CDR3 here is CASSSEGQQDEQYF. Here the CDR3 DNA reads TGTGCCAGCAGTTCTGAGGGACAGCAGGACGAGCAGTACTTC.

This chain's CDR3 is CASSSSSGGAPGELFF. CDR3 coding DNA: TGCGCCAGCAGCTCATCTAGCGGGGGGGCCCCCGGGGAGCTGTTTTTT. This chain links TRBV5-1 with TRBJ2-2; 12 bases agree with TRBD2. The germline V gene has CDR1 SGHRS and CDR2 YFSETQ. J was trimmed by 6 bases and V by 3 bases; bases with no gene match: 6. The CDR3 covers 16 residues.

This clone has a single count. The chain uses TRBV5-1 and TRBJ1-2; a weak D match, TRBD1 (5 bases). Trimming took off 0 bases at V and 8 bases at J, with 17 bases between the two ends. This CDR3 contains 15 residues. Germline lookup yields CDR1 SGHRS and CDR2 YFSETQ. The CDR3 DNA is TGCGCCAGCAGCTTGGGCGGAGGGACTTTGGAAGGCTACACCTTC. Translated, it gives CASSLGGGTLEGYTF.

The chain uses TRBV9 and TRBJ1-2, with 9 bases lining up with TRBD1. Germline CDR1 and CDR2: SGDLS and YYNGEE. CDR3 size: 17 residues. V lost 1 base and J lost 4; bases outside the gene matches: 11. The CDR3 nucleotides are TGTGCCAGCAGCGTACAACCCCGGGGACAGGGAGTCTATGGCTACACCTTC. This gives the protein CASSVQPRGQGVYGYTF.

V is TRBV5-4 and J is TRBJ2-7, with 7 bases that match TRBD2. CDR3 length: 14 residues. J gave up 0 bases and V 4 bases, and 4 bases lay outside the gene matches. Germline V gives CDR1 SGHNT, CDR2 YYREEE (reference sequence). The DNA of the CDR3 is TGTGCCAGCAGCCCTACTAGCGACTCCTACGAGCAGTACTTC. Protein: CASSPTSDSYEQYF.

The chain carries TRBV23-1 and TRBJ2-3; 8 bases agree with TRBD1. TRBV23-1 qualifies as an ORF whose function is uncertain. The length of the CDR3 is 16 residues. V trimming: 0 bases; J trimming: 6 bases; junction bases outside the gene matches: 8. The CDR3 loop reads CASSQSRAGGRDTQYF. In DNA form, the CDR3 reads TGCGCCAGCAGTCAATCCAGGGCAGGGGGCCGGGATACGCAGTATTTT.

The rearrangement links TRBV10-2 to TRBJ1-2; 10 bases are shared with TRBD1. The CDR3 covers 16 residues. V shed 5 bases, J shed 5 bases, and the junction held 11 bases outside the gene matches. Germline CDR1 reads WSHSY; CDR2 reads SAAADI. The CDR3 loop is CASSSPRTGGSYGYTF. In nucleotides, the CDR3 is TGCGCCAGCAGTTCTCCTCGGACAGGGGGATCATATGGCTACACCTTC.

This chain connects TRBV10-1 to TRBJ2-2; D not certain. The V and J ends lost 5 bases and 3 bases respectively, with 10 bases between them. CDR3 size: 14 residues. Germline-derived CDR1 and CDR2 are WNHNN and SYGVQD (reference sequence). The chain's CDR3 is CASSSDIDTGELFF. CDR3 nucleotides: TGCGCCAGCAGTTCTGACATCGACACCGGGGAGCTGTTTTTT.

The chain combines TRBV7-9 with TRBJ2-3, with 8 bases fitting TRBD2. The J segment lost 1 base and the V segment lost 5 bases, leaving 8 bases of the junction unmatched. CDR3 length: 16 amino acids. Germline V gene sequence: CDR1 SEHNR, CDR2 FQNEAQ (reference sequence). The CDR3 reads CASSQRGTGGTDTQYF. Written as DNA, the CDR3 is TGTGCCAGCAGCCAGCGGGGGACGGGAGGCACAGATACGCAGTATTTT.

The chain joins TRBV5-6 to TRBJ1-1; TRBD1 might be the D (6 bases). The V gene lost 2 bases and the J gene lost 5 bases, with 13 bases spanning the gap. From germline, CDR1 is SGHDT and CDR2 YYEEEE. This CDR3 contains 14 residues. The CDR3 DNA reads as TGTGCCAGCAGCTTTAGGGGGATCGGGACTGAAGCTTTCTTT. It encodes CASSFRGIGTEAFF.

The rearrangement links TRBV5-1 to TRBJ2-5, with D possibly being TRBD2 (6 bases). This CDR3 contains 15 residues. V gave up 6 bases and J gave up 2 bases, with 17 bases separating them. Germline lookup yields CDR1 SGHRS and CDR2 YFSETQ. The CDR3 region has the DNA TGCGCCAGCACCTCCGGAGGGTCCGGGCAAGAGACCCAGTACTTC. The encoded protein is CASTSGGSGQETQYF.

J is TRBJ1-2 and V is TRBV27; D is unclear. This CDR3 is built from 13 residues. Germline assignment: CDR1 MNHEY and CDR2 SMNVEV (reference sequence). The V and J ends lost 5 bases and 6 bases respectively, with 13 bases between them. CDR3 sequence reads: CASSQALRDGYTF. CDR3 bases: TGTGCCAGCAGTCAGGCTTTACGAGATGGCTACACCTTC.

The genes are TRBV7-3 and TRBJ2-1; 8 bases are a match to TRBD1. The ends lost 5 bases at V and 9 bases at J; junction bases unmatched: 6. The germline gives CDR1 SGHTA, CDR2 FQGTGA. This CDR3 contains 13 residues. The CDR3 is CASSVDRDGEQFF. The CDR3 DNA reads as TGTGCCAGCAGCGTGGACAGGGACGGTGAGCAGTTCTTC.

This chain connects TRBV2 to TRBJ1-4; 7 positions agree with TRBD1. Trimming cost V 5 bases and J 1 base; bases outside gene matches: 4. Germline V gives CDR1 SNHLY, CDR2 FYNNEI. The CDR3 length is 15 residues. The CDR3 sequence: CASSRNRGTNEKLFF. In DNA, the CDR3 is TGTGCCAGCAGTCGGAACAGGGGAACTAATGAAAAACTGTTTTTT.

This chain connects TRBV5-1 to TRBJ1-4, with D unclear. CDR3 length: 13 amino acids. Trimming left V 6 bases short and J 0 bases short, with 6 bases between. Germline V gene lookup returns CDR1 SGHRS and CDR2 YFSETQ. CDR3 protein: CASKTPTNEKLFF. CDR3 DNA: TGCGCCAGCAAGACACCAACTAATGAAAAACTGTTTTTT.

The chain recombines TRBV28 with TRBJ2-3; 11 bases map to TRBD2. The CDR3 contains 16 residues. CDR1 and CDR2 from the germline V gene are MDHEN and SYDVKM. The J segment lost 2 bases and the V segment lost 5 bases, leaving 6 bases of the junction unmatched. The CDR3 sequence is CASSVTSGGTTDTQYF. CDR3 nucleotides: TGTGCCAGCAGTGTCACTAGCGGGGGCACCACAGATACGCAGTATTTT.